One sample yielded the 8 T cell receptor beta chains listed below, sequenced in a study of T cells in Graves' hyperthyroidism and ophthalmopathy. TCR beta CDR3 region amplification was performed from RNA transcripts. RT-PCR in the first round (using the HTBI primer set) targeted the TCR CDR3. Each CDR3 protein gets one entry after TCRdb re-called the multiplex PCR reads with MiXCR. The table has about 400,000 distinct CDR3 sequences, approximately 15% seen once. Sequences were obtained from blood. These receptors were taken from a woman between 18 and 30 years old with Graves' hyperthyroidism.

This clonotype was seen ten or more times. The chain recombines TRBV2 with TRBJ2-3; weak D call: TRBD2 (6 bases). From germline, CDR1 is SNHLY and CDR2 FYNNEI. The CDR3 is 13 residues long. V lost 8 bases to trimming and J lost 4 bases, with 13 bases between them. The CDR3 DNA reads as TGTGCCAGCCTAGCGATAGGAGCAGATACGCAGTATTTT. Translating gives CASLAIGADTQYF.

This clonotype was found many times. This chain links TRBV5-1 with TRBJ1-6, with 9 bases matching TRBD1. The CDR3 loop spans 15 amino acids. The V and J ends lost 4 bases and 2 bases, in that order; junction bases with no gene match: 1. From germline, CDR1 is SGHRS and CDR2 YFSETQ. The CDR3 DNA follows: TGCGCCAGCAGCGGGACAGGGACCTATAATTCACCCCTCCACTTT. It translates to CASSGTGTYNSPLHF. Drawing the rest from reference TRBV5-1 and TRBJ1-6, the complete variable domain is KAGVTQTPRYLIKTRGQQVTLSCSPISGHRSVSWYQQTPGQGLQFLFEYFSETQRNKGNFPGRFSGRQFSNSRSEMNVSTLELGDSALYLCASSGTGTYNSPLHFGNGTRLTVT.

This clonotype has at least ten counts. The rearrangement uses TRBV7-9 and TRBJ2-3; no reliable D call. Trimming took off 3 bases at V and 1 base at J, with 8 bases between the two ends. Germline loops: CDR1 SEHNR, CDR2 FQNEAQ (reference sequence). This CDR3 region has 14 residues. CDR3 DNA sequence: TGTGCCAGCAGCTTTATTTTAGGCACAGATACGCAGTATTTT. Translated, it gives CASSFILGTDTQYF.

This clonotype was counted between two and nine times. This chain links TRBV13 with TRBJ2-7, with a possible D match to TRBD1 (6 bases). In germline, CDR1 is PRHDT, CDR2 FYEKMQ (reference sequence). The CDR3 contains 18 residues. Deletions cut 3 bases from V and 6 bases from J, with 27 bases between. Here the CDR3 DNA reads TGTGCCAGCAGCTTCTCGGTGGAGGTGGGGGCACCTTCCGGCGAGCAGTACTTC. This gives the protein CASSFSVEVGAPSGEQYF.

This clonotype was recorded at least ten times. The chain employs TRBV3-1 and TRBJ1-2, with unresolved D. Germline-derived CDR1 and CDR2 are LGHDT and YNNKEL (reference sequence). The CDR3 totals 15 residues. V lost 1 base and J 5 bases, leaving 14 bases between the germline ends. CDR3 nucleotide sequence: TGTGCCAGCAGCCAAGGCCGGGAGGCAGTATATGGCTACACCTTC. It yields the protein CASSQGREAVYGYTF. Full variable domain (rest looked up from reference TRBV3-1 and TRBJ1-2): DTAVSQTPKYLVTQMGNDKSIKCEQNLGHDTMYWYKQDSKKFLKIMFSYNNKELIINETVPNRFSPKSPDKAHLNLHINSLELGDSAVYFCASSQGREAVYGYTFGSGTRLTVV.

At least ten counts were recorded for this clonotype. The chain recombines TRBV6-5 with TRBJ2-7; 8 bases are shared with TRBD2. Germline-derived CDR1 and CDR2 are MNHEY and SVGAGI. The V segment lost 1 base and the J segment 3 bases; nucleotides outside the gene matches: 5. This CDR3 region has 15 residues. DNA of the CDR3: TGTGCCAGCAGTTACTTGACGGCGGGGGGCTACGAGCAGTACTTC. Protein sequence: CASSYLTAGGYEQYF.

Ten or more counts support this clonotype. V usage is TRBV7-3 and J usage is TRBJ1-2; D gene unclear. Per germline, CDR1 SGHTA and CDR2 FQGTGA. The CDR3 covers 13 residues. The ends were cut back, 5 bases at V and 4 bases at J, with 11 bases in the middle. The CDR3, as DNA: TGTGCCAGCAGCCTCCGTGATGGCTATGGCTACACCTTC. Its protein is CASSLRDGYGYTF.

This clonotype was recorded many times. Compared with germline, one end of the junction differs, possibly owing to a read error. For the CDR3, the DNA is TGCGCCAGCAGCCCTACAGAGAGAAGCTATGACTACACCTTC. As protein: CASSPTERSYDYTF. V usage is TRBV5-1 and J usage is TRBJ1-2; D is unresolved. Germline V gene sequence: CDR1 SGHRS, CDR2 YFSETQ. The CDR3 has 14 amino acids.